Shown below are 8 T cell receptor beta chains from a single sample sequenced in a study of blood T cell repertoires in COVID-19. Method: immunoSEQ multiplex PCR; TCRdb's copy keeps in-frame clones and lacks some. The repertoire consists of about 170,000 clones, with around 88% occurring once and the leading ten covering approximately 4%. Sequencing was carried out using PBMCs or T cells enriched from blood (not recorded which). The receptors shown here come from a woman aged 45-65 years in a cohort exposed to, infected with or recovered from COVID-19 (not recorded which).

This sequence joins TRBV6-5 and TRBJ1-5; D is ambiguous. CDR3 length: 13 residues. Germline V gene lookup returns CDR1 MNHEY and CDR2 SVGAGI. Trimming removed 5 bases from V and 7 bases from J, with 12 bases in between. CDR3: CASSNGVWQPQHF. DNA of the CDR3: TGTGCCAGCAGTAACGGGGTCTGGCAGCCCCAGCATTTT.

The chain carries TRBV5-1 and TRBJ2-7; perhaps TRBD1 as D (6 bases). Trimming took 0 bases from V and 3 from J, leaving 13 bases between them. This CDR3 comprises 15 residues. The germline V gene has CDR1 SGHRS and CDR2 YFSETQ. The CDR3 sequence is CASSLGAGDLYEQYF. CDR3 DNA: TGCGCCAGCAGCTTGGGGGCAGGGGATCTCTACGAGCAGTACTTC.

The chain is built from TRBV6-5 and TRBJ2-3, with D hard to call. V lost 8 bases to trimming and J lost 1 base, with 4 bases between them. Germline V gives CDR1 MNHEY, CDR2 SVGAGI. The CDR3 totals 11 residues. CDR3 region: CASAGTDTQYF. CDR3 coding DNA: TGTGCCAGCGCAGGCACAGATACGCAGTATTTT.

This clone was detected only a few times. The chain combines TRBV20-1 with TRBJ1-2; no reliable D call. V shed 6 bases and J shed 6 bases, with 8 bases lying between them. The CDR3 runs 10 residues. Germline-derived CDR1 and CDR2 are DFQATT and SNEGSKA (reference sequence). The CDR3 here is CSAPRDGYTF. In DNA, the CDR3 is TGCAGTGCCCCTCGAGATGGCTACACCTTC.

V usage is TRBV19 and J usage is TRBJ2-1; 7 bases are a match to TRBD1. Germline CDR1 reads LNHDA; CDR2 reads SQIVND (reference sequence). The CDR3 consists of 12 residues. The junction had 4 bases not matched to a gene; V was cut back by 7 bases and J by 7 bases. In DNA, the CDR3 is TGTGCCAGTAACTACAGGGGTAATGAGCAGTTCTTC. Its translation: CASNYRGNEQFF.

The chain carries TRBV5-1 and TRBJ1-1; the match to TRBD1 covers 8 bases. The CDR3 spans 18 residues. Germline V gives CDR1 SGHRS, CDR2 YFSETQ. Unmatched junction bases numbered 18, after V lost 3 bases and J lost 5 bases. The DNA of the CDR3 is TGCGCCAGCAGCTCCCCGGGAGGCCAGGGGGCGCAAGGGACTGAAGCTTTCTTT. Translating it yields CASSSPGGQGAQGTEAFF.

The V gene is TRBV25-1, the J gene TRBJ1-2; 7 positions agree with TRBD1. Trimming at V came to 6 bases and at J to 4 bases, leaving 8 bases not matched to a gene. The CDR3 extends over 14 amino acids. Germline V lookup: CDR1 MGHDK, CDR2 SYGVNS. CDR3 amino acids: CASSETGYGYGYTF. CDR3 in DNA: TGTGCCAGCAGCGAGACAGGGTACGGCTATGGCTACACCTTC.

The DNA for the CDR3 is TGTGCCAGCAGCTTAGCCGGGACAGGGAGCAACGAGCAGTACTTC. It encodes CASSLAGTGSNEQYF. V is TRBV13 and J is TRBJ2-7; TRBD1 agrees at 9 bases. V trimming: 1 base; J trimming: 5 bases; junction bases outside the gene matches: 6. Germline CDR1 and CDR2: PRHDT and FYEKMQ (reference sequence). The CDR3 is 15 residues long.